The 32 T cell receptor beta chains reported below all come from one sample, sequenced in a study of control samples from healthy donors and cancer patients. The method was immunoSEQ multiplex PCR; TCRdb's version includes in-frame clones alone and lacks a portion of them. The table has more than 150,000 clones, about 94% seen once. Sequencing was done on a sample of blood. The receptor source for this set is a woman in her 30s in good health.

A single count supports this clone. The V and J genes are TRBV6-1 and TRBJ1-3; a weak D match, TRBD1 (6 bases). Trimming left V 2 bases short and J 2 bases short, with 16 bases between. CDR1 MNHNS and CDR2 SASEGT come from the germline V gene. The CDR3 runs to 17 residues. CDR3 sequence (DNA): TGTGCCAGCAGTGAATTCTTCCCCAGGGGTGCTGGAAACACCATATATTTT. Translation gives CASSEFFPRGAGNTIYF.

Concerning this clone: Other DNA sequences within the sample encode an identical CDR3. The chain uses TRBV18 and TRBJ2-7; possible D gene TRBD1, 5 bases. With 3 bases removed from V and 1 base from J, the gap between germline ends came to 7 bases. Germline V gene data show CDR1 as KGHSH and CDR2 as LQKENI. This CDR3 has 13 amino acids. CDR3: CASSPRQSYEQYF. Written as DNA, the CDR3 is TGTGCCAGCTCACCCCGACAGTCCTACGAGCAGTACTTC.

This chain connects TRBV3-1 (or the pseudogene TRBV3-2) to TRBJ2-5, with unresolved D. The V end was cut by 0 bases, the J end by 7 bases, with 33 bases between. The germline CDR1 and CDR2 sequences are LGHDT and YNNKEL (reference sequence). The length of the CDR3 is 21 residues. CDR3 in DNA: TGTGCCAGCAGCCAAGATGGTGATAGGCGTCACAAATTCGTTTATTATTGGACCCAGTACTTC. This sequence encodes CASSQDGDRRHKFVYYWTQYF.

The chain has TRBV18 and TRBJ2-7, with D unclear. CDR1 is KGHSH and CDR2 is LQKENI in the germline V gene. The V end was cut by 3 bases, the J end by 5 bases, with 23 bases between. The CDR3 sequence is 17 residues long. Written as DNA, the CDR3 is TGTGCCAGCTCACCTAGAGACGTAGGCCTACAGACCCACGAGCAGTACTTC. Protein: CASSPRDVGLQTHEQYF.

The gene calls are TRBV11-2 and TRBJ2-7; 10 positions match TRBD2. With 0 bases clipped from V and 3 bases from J, the junction kept 8 bases outside the gene matches. The CDR3 sequence is 17 residues long. Germline V gene sequence: CDR1 SGHAT, CDR2 FQNNGV. CDR3 coding DNA: TGTGCCAGCAGCTTAGATCAAGGACTAGCGGCTTACTACGAGCAGTACTTC. This translates into CASSLDQGLAAYYEQYF.

This clone was seen more than once but under ten times. The chain employs TRBV28 and TRBJ1-5; D gene ambiguous. The CDR3 extends over 12 amino acids. Germline values: CDR1 MDHEN, CDR2 SYDVKM. V dropped 4 bases and J dropped 6 bases, with 7 bases sitting between them. The CDR3 DNA is TGTGCCAGCAGTTCAGTCGGTCAGCCCCAGCATTTT. Translation: CASSSVGQPQHF. Looking up the rest from reference TRBV28 and TRBJ1-5 gives the full variable domain: DVKVTQSSRYLVKRTGEKVFLECVQDMDHENMFWYRQDPGLGLRLIYFSYDVKMKEKGDIPEGYSVSREKKERFSLILESASTNQTSMYLCASSSVGQPQHFGDGTRLSIL.

V and J are TRBV5-6 and TRBJ1-5; 8 nucleotides match TRBD1. The germline V gene has CDR1 SGHDT and CDR2 YYEEEE. The CDR3 spans 13 residues. Trimming at V came to 2 bases and at J to 5 bases, leaving 0 bases not matched to a gene. The CDR3 sequence is CASSLQGDQPQHF. The CDR3 DNA follows: TGTGCCAGCAGCTTACAGGGGGATCAGCCCCAGCATTTT.

The rearrangement uses TRBV15 and TRBJ1-4; 7 bases align to TRBD1. Per the germline V gene, CDR1 is LNHNV and CDR2 is YYDKDF (reference sequence). The trim removed 5 bases at V and 3 bases at J, leaving 6 bases unmatched. The CDR3 spans 15 residues. This chain's CDR3 is CATSAYRGANEKLFF. As DNA, the CDR3 is TGTGCCACCAGCGCCTACAGGGGCGCTAATGAAAAACTGTTTTTT.

The chain employs TRBV11-2 and TRBJ2-3; D possibly corresponds to TRBD2 (5 bases). From germline, CDR1 is SGHAT and CDR2 FQNNGV. This CDR3 contains 18 residues. V lost 9 bases and J lost 2, with 27 bases in between. CDR3 region: CASRTFSLSPVLTDTQYF. CDR3 coding DNA: TGTGCCAGTAGGACTTTTTCCCTCTCCCCCGTTCTCACAGATACGCAGTATTTT.

The V gene is TRBV7-9, the J gene TRBJ2-1, with D possibly being TRBD1 or TRBD2 (5 bases each). Between the trimmed V and J ends, which lost 5 bases and 9 bases, there was a span of 11 bases. Germline V gene sequence: CDR1 SEHNR, CDR2 FQNEAQ (reference sequence). The CDR3 covers 12 residues. Here the CDR3 reads CASSIRGIEQFF. CDR3 bases: TGTGCCAGCAGCATACGGGGCATTGAGCAGTTCTTC.

This chain links TRBV19 with TRBJ1-1; D ambiguous. Trimming left V 8 bases short and J 6 bases short, with 16 bases between. The CDR3 is 13 residues long. The germline V gene has CDR1 LNHDA and CDR2 SQIVND (reference sequence). The CDR3 is CASRTDPGPEAFF. DNA of the CDR3: TGTGCCAGTCGGACGGATCCCGGCCCTGAAGCTTTCTTT.

Only a few counts were recorded for this clone. The CDR3 here is CASSSPDREGYGYTF. CDR3 nucleotide sequence: TGTGCCAGCAGCTCCCCGGACAGGGAGGGCTATGGCTACACCTTC. V and J are TRBV7-9 and TRBJ1-2; 8 bases line up with TRBD1. Germline CDR1 is SEHNR and CDR2 is FQNEAQ (reference sequence). The CDR3 has 15 amino acids. The V gene end was trimmed by 4 bases and the J gene end by 4 bases; junction bases not matched to a gene: 8. The variable domain in full, with the rest retrieved from reference TRBV7-9 and TRBJ1-2, is DTGVSQNPRHKITKRGQNVTFRCDPISEHNRLYWYRQTLGQGPEFLTYFQNEAQLEKSRLLSDRFSAERPKGSFSTLEIQRTEQGDSAMYLCASSSPDREGYGYTFGSGTRLTVV.

Only one count was recorded for this clone. This chain links TRBV30 with TRBJ2-7, with D unresolved. Trimming cost V 0 bases and J 2 bases, with 11 bases left between them. The CDR3 totals 14 residues. Germline assignment: CDR1 GTSNPN and CDR2 SVGIG (reference sequence). The CDR3 spells CAWSVVADTYEQYF. The DNA of the CDR3 is TGTGCCTGGAGTGTAGTTGCAGATACCTACGAGCAGTACTTC.

V and J are TRBV29-1 and TRBJ1-2; unclear D gene. The CDR3 runs to 11 residues. Germline lookup yields CDR1 SQVTM and CDR2 ANQGSEA. V dropped 3 bases and J dropped 7 bases, with 9 bases sitting between them. CDR3 in DNA: TGCAGCGTTGAGACCGGACGTGGCTACACCTTC. Translated: CSVETGRGYTF.

This clone appeared once. This chain uses TRBV6-2 or TRBV6-3 with TRBJ1-5; TRBD1 matches at 7 bases. Germline trimming cut 1 base from V and 3 bases from J; bases unmatched to any gene: 12. The CDR3 sequence is 18 residues long. The germline V gene encodes CDR1 MNHEY and CDR2 SVGEGT. In DNA form, the CDR3 reads TGTGCCAGCAGTTACTTCGAGACCTACAGGGGTTCCAATCAGCCCCAGCATTTT. Translating gives CASSYFETYRGSNQPQHF.

This chain connects TRBV19 to TRBJ1-5; D call uncertain. This CDR3 comprises 12 residues. The germline V and J ends were trimmed by 7 bases and 4 bases, with 8 bases remaining between them. Germline-derived CDR1 and CDR2 are LNHDA and SQIVND (reference sequence). The CDR3 DNA sequence: TGTGCCAGTAATCGAAGGAATCAGCCCCAGCATTTT. Translation: CASNRRNQPQHF.

V gene TRBV15 combines with J gene TRBJ2-7, with a tentative D call TRBD1 (5 bases). Germline V lookup: CDR1 LNHNV, CDR2 YYDKDF (reference sequence). Trimming removed 9 bases from V and 3 bases from J, with 15 bases in between. The CDR3 is 13 amino acids. The CDR3 loop is CATGKDTGYEQYF. The CDR3 nucleotides read TGTGCCACAGGTAAGGACACCGGCTACGAGCAGTACTTC. The entire variable domain, with the rest obtained from reference TRBV15 and TRBJ2-7, is as follows: DAMVIQNPRYQVTQFGKPVTLSCSQTLNHNVMYWYQQKSSQAPKLLFHYYDKDFNNEADTPDNFQSRRPNTSFCFLDIRSPGLGDTAMYLCATGKDTGYEQYFGPGTRLTVT.

The sample holds one count of this clone. V gene TRBV28 combines with J gene TRBJ2-1; D is possibly TRBD1 (6 bases). V shed 6 bases and J shed 1 base, with 19 bases lying between them. Per the germline V gene, CDR1 is MDHEN and CDR2 is SYDVKM. CDR3 length: 17 amino acids. Written as DNA, the CDR3 is TGTGCCAGCAGCCTCATAACAGGGCACTATTCCTACAATGAGCAGTTCTTC. Its translation is CASSLITGHYSYNEQFF.

The gene calls are TRBV10-1 and TRBJ2-3; TRBD2 matches at 10 bases. Per the germline V gene, CDR1 is WNHNN and CDR2 is SYGVQD (reference sequence). V gave up 6 bases and J gave up 4 bases; unmatched junction bases: 7. The CDR3 length is 15 residues. Written as DNA, the CDR3 is TGCGCCAGCAGCGACCTAGCGGGAGAGGCAGATACGCAGTATTTT. Its translation: CASSDLAGEADTQYF.

The genes are TRBV7-9 and TRBJ2-1; 8 positions match TRBD1. V lost 4 bases to trimming and J lost 8 bases; unmatched junction nucleotides: 10. The CDR3 is 15 amino acids. CDR1 is SEHNR, CDR2 FQNEAQ, per germline (reference sequence). The CDR3 nucleotides are TGTGCCAGCAGCTACTGGTTCGGACAGGGCGATGAGCAGTTCTTC. Translated: CASSYWFGQGDEQFF.

The chain combines TRBV20-1 with TRBJ1-1; D gene uncertain. This CDR3 contains 10 residues. The ends were cut back, 5 bases at V and 7 bases at J, with 8 bases in the middle. Per the germline V gene, CDR1 is DFQATT and CDR2 is SNEGSKA (reference sequence). Written as DNA, the CDR3 is TGCAGTGCTGTTCAAGGTGAAGCTTTCTTT. It specifies CSAVQGEAFF.

V and J are TRBV11-2 and TRBJ2-3; tentative D call: TRBD2 (5 bases). The germline V gene has CDR1 SGHAT and CDR2 FQNNGV. Trimming shortened V by 3 bases and J by 6 bases, and 16 bases separated the two germline ends. The CDR3 has 15 residues. The CDR3 DNA is TGTGCCAGCAGCTTCGAGAGGGCCCTTTTTGATACGCAGTATTTT. It specifies CASSFERALFDTQYF.

The chain carries TRBV20-1 and TRBJ2-7, with D hard to call. The V gene lost 4 bases and the J gene lost 3 bases, with 7 bases spanning the gap. The length of the CDR3 is 11 residues. Germline CDR1 and CDR2: DFQATT and SNEGSKA (reference sequence). The CDR3 bases are TGCAGTGCTAACGGCCTCTACGAGCAGTACTTC. This translates into CSANGLYEQYF.

The rearrangement links TRBV27 to TRBJ2-1, with 7 bases aligning to TRBD1. The trim removed 6 bases at V and 4 bases at J, leaving 12 bases unmatched. CDR1 MNHEY and CDR2 SMNVEV come from the germline V gene (reference sequence). The CDR3 runs 16 residues. The CDR3 sequence is CASRSFGDRAYNEQFF. For the CDR3, the DNA is TGTGCCAGCAGATCCTTCGGGGACAGAGCGTACAATGAGCAGTTCTTC.

This clone came up once. V usage is TRBV4-1 and J usage is TRBJ1-2; TRBD1 might be the D (6 bases). The length of the CDR3 is 14 residues. V was pared by 4 bases and J by 3 bases, with 12 bases between. Germline CDR1 and CDR2: MGHRA and YSYEKL. This chain's CDR3 is CASSPRTAYYGYTF. CDR3 in DNA: TGCGCCAGCAGCCCCAGGACAGCCTACTATGGCTACACCTTC.

The chain links TRBV30 to TRBJ1-2; 10 bases align to TRBD1. In germline, CDR1 is GTSNPN, CDR2 SVGIG (reference sequence). The V and J ends lost 1 base and 8 bases, in that order; junction bases with no gene match: 16. The CDR3 has 17 amino acids. In nucleotides, the CDR3 is TGTGCCTGGAGTGCGAAAGGGGACAGGGGAAGCCTCAGCGGCTACACCTTC. Translated: CAWSAKGDRGSLSGYTF.

The chain uses TRBV19 and TRBJ2-3; TRBD1 is a possible D gene (5 bases). Trimming took 5 bases from V and 1 from J, leaving 16 bases between them. Per the germline V gene, CDR1 is LNHDA and CDR2 is SQIVND (reference sequence). CDR3 length: 16 residues. This CDR3 is CASSVDRGAGTDTQYF. The CDR3 DNA sequence: TGTGCCAGTAGTGTGGATAGGGGCGCTGGCACAGATACGCAGTATTTT.

The genes are TRBV29-1 and TRBJ2-7; TRBD1 aligns across 7 bases. This CDR3 has 12 residues. Germline-derived CDR1 and CDR2 are SQVTM and ANQGSEA. With V trimmed by 4 bases and J by 6 bases, 6 bases remained unmatched. The CDR3 spells CSVAPPGGEQYF. The DNA for the CDR3 is TGCAGCGTTGCCCCCCCAGGGGGCGAGCAGTACTTC.

This sequence joins TRBV28 and TRBJ2-5, with unresolved D. Trimming cost V 3 bases and J 5 bases, with 7 bases left between them. The germline gives CDR1 MDHEN, CDR2 SYDVKM. The CDR3 sequence is 12 residues long. Written as DNA, the CDR3 is TGTGCCAGCAGTTTGAGGCGGGAGACCCAGTACTTC. It translates to CASSLRRETQYF.

This chain connects TRBV13 to TRBJ1-2, with D possibly being TRBD1 (5 bases). This CDR3 region has 16 residues. Trimming shortened V by 3 bases and J by 4 bases, and 18 bases separated the two germline ends. CDR1 and CDR2 from the germline V gene are PRHDT and FYEKMQ (reference sequence). CDR3 bases: TGTGCCAGCAGCTTTTCGTCGGTGACTAGGGGCTATGGCTACACCTTC. Translating it yields CASSFSSVTRGYGYTF.

The J gene is TRBJ1-5, the V gene TRBV5-5; perhaps TRBD1 as D (5 bases). The germline V gene has CDR1 SGHKS and CDR2 YYEKEE (reference sequence). The ends were cut back, 3 bases at V and 6 bases at J, with 10 bases in the middle. The CDR3 covers 13 residues. This chain's CDR3 is CASSSHGGQPQHF. The CDR3 nucleotides read TGTGCCAGCAGCTCCCATGGGGGTCAGCCCCAGCATTTT.

This clone was counted once. The CDR3 DNA is TGTGCCACCACGGTCAGGGGAATCTACGAGCAGTACTTC. This encodes CATTVRGIYEQYF. V usage is TRBV28 and J usage is TRBJ2-7; a weak D match, TRBD1 (6 bases). V lost 10 bases and J 3 bases, leaving 16 bases between the germline ends. The CDR3 runs to 13 residues. Germline-derived CDR1 and CDR2 are MDHEN and SYDVKM.